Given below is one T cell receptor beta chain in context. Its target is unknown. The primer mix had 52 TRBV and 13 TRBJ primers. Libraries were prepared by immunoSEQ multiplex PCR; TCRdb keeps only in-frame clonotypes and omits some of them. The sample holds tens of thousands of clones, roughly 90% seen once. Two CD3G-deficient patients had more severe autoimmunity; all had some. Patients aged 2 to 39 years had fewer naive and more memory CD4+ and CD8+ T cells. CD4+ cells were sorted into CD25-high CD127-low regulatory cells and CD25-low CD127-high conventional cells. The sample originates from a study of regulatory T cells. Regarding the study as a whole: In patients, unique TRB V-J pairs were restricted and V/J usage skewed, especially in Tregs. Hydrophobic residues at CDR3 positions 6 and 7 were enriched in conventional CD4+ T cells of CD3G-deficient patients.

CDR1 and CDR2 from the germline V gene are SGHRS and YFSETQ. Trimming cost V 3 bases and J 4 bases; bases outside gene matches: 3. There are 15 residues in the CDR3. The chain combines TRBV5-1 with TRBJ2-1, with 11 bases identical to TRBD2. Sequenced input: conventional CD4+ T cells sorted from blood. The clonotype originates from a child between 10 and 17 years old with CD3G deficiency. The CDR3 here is CASSWIAGGYNEQFF. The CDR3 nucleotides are TGCGCCAGCAGCTGGATAGCGGGGGGGTACAATGAGCAGTTCTTC.